This TCR beta chain came from a study of CD8+CD57+ T cells in acquired aplastic anemia (dated by TCRdb to the late 2010s). Study-wide context: DNA extracted from sorted CD4+ and CD8+ cells had a mean of approximately 3.4 ug, with a range of about 0.19 to 27.4 ug. CD8+CD57+ expansion was defined as a frequency above the mean frequency observed in healthy subjects. Findings and caveats that apply to the study as a whole: About 29 CD8+ CDR3 sequences were found to be shared between patients and controls, but these sequences appeared to be highly expressed in patients and within the immunodominant clones of the patients. No significant difference in CD8+ Simpson's diversity was found between patients and healthy controls (P=0.060).

Genomic DNA was used as template for profiling of TCR beta VDJ combinations and CDR3 sequences. TCR repertoire sequencing was run on an Illumina HiSeq 2000. As for the original processing: TRBV/TRBJ rearrangement plots, CDR3 size and DJ length profiles, and Simpson's diversity index were used to assess repertoires. The most abundant DNA sequence in the deep sequencing data was taken as the immunodominant clone. CDR3 amino acid sequences were screened for sharing across subjects and were compared with published repertoires and the VDJdb database. The public sequencing data were trimmed at Q25 with fastp and processed into clonotypes with MiXCR by TCRdb, which kept only in-frame beta chains. One record per CDR3 amino acid sequence lists the most common genes and DNA. Here the V and J calls rest on TCRdb's processing, not on the authors' analysis. This sample is represented by 130,000 or so distinct CDR3 sequences; under 60% of them were singletons. The ten largest clones take up roughly 30% of the sample.

Flow cytometry had shown CD8+CD57+ cell expansion in the patients selected for sequencing. Severe acquired aplastic anemia was diagnosed in all patients according to International Study of Aplastic Anemia and Agranulocytosis and Camitta criteria. Patients had received no therapy at the time of blood sampling. In the study, sorted CD4+ and CD8+ blood T cells from patients with severe aplastic anemia and from healthy subjects underwent deep sequencing of TCR repertoires. In the USA, patient enrollment took place under clinicaltrials.gov protocols 00001620, 01623167, 00001397, 00071045, 00081523 and 00961064. Ficoll-Paque density gradient centrifugation was used to isolate peripheral blood mononuclear cells. Before DNA was extracted, CD4+ and CD8+ T cells were sorted using either FACS or magnetic beads. In the germline V gene, CDR1 corresponds to SGHTA and CDR2 to FQGTGA. V lost 5 bases and J lost 7 bases; the stretch between them is 12 bases long. From cysteine to phenylalanine, the CDR3 is 13 amino acids long. Only the CDR3 DNA is retained, 39 bases long and in frame from the first base.

Concerning this clonotype: There is no known antigen for this receptor. The input lacks base qualities; no much larger clone sits a single base away.

Sequences were obtained from sorted CD4+, CD8+, or CD8+CD57+ T cells (not recorded which) from PBMCs. The sequence links TRBV7-3 to TRBJ2-4; too little of a D gene remains to name it. The clonotype was recovered from a human donor with aplastic anemia. The CDR3 region: CASSAQPSNIQYF. Here is the DNA: TGTGCCAGCAGCGCTCAACCAAGCAACATTCAGTACTTC.